The T cell receptor beta chain under discussion was sequenced for a study of control samples from healthy donors and cancer patients. V shed 0 bases and J shed 1 base, with 17 bases lying between them. There are 18 residues in the CDR3. Per germline, CDR1 SGHKS and CDR2 YYEKEE (reference sequence). The method was immunoSEQ multiplex PCR; TCRdb's version includes in-frame clones alone and lacks a portion of them. The sample records 65,000 to 85,000 clones, under 90% being singletons. The rearrangement uses TRBV5-5 and TRBJ2-1; D is perhaps TRBD2 (5 bases). The TCR comes from a woman between 50 and 59 years old with colorectal cancer. The source material was PBMCs. This CDR3 reads CASSLVGSGYMSYNEQFF. As DNA, the CDR3 is TGTGCCAGCAGCTTGGTGGGTTCGGGGTATATGTCCTACAATGAGCAGTTCTTC.